Below are 2 T cell receptor beta chains sequenced from a single sample in a study of response to subunit inactivated influenza vaccine. MiXCR was run by TCRdb on the RT-PCR reads, yielding one entry per CDR3 protein. This sample yields 600,000 to 850,000 distinct CDR3 sequences, of which 11% to 15% are seen a single time; less than 8.5% belongs to the top ten. This sample comprised PBMCs from blood, obtained 14 to 15 days before vaccination. The receptors were gathered from a man between 45 and 60 years old who received an inactivated influenza vaccine.

This clonotype was found many times. The gene calls are TRBV4-2 and TRBJ2-2; tentative D call: TRBD2 (6 bases). The CDR3 consists of 16 residues. Trimming pared 0 bases from V and 1 base from J, leaving 9 bases between. Germline loops: CDR1 LGHNA, CDR2 YNFKEQ. The CDR3 sequence: CASSQENGRNTGELFF. In nucleotides, the CDR3 is TGTGCCAGCAGCCAAGAGAACGGGAGGAACACCGGGGAGCTGTTTTTT.

J is TRBJ2-1 and V is TRBV7-9; 7 nucleotides align to TRBD1. This CDR3 region has 16 residues. Germline CDR1 reads SEHNR; CDR2 reads FQNEAQ (reference sequence). Unmatched junction bases numbered 10, after V lost 5 bases and J lost 3 bases. Here the CDR3 DNA reads TGTGCCAGCAGCCCTCGACAGGGCCCACGCTACAATGAGCAGTTCTTC. It is translated as CASSPRQGPRYNEQFF.